This T cell receptor (beta chain) originates from a study of blood T cell repertoires in COVID-19. Study-level information: Italy, Spain and the United States were the sources of the convalescent and acute COVID-19 samples.

Only in-frame clones appear in the TCRdb table, and some are missing; sequencing was by immunoSEQ multiplex PCR. The sample carries some 96,000 clones, around 81% recorded once. In germline, CDR1 is LGHNT, CDR2 FRNRAP. V shed 0 bases and J 7 bases; nucleotides not matched to a gene: 7. The CDR3 has 17 residues. This sequence originates from a man aged 50 to 60 with active or convalescent COVID-19. Sequencing was performed on peripheral blood. J is TRBJ1-5 and V is TRBV12-5; 12 bases are shared with TRBD1. In DNA form, the CDR3 reads TGTGCTAGTGGTTTGGTAACCGGGACAGGGGGCCGGCAGCCCCAGCATTTT. This codes for CASGLVTGTGGRQPQHF.